The 12 T cell receptor beta chains listed next were all sequenced from one sample in a study of memory CD4+ T cells and cytomegalovirus serostatus. Generated by immunoSEQ multiplex PCR, the TCRdb table keeps only in-frame clones and is missing some. The sample contains about 40,000 clones, around 75% of which appear only once. Single viable CD3+CD4+CD8-CD45RO+ cells were sorted as the memory CD4+ T cells. Specimen: memory CD4+ T cells from blood. All receptors derive from an adult in good health and CMV-seronegative.

The chain is built from TRBV7-2 and TRBJ1-1; D call uncertain. Between the trimmed V and J ends, which lost 2 bases and 1 base, there was a span of 11 bases. The length of the CDR3 is 15 residues. Germline CDR1 and CDR2: SGHTA and FQGNSA. CDR3 sequence: CASSLTASANTEAFF. The CDR3 DNA reads TGTGCCAGCAGCTTAACAGCATCGGCGAACACTGAAGCTTTCTTT.

Here the CDR3 reads CASSPRKIDQPQHF. In DNA form, the CDR3 reads TGTGCCAGCAGCCCCCGAAAGATTGATCAGCCCCAGCATTTT. This chain links TRBV6-5 with TRBJ1-5; D unresolved. The ends were cut back, 6 bases at V and 5 bases at J, with 14 bases in the middle. Germline V gene sequence: CDR1 MNHEY, CDR2 SVGAGI. This CDR3 is built from 14 residues.

The chain uses TRBV30 and TRBJ2-5; D gene ambiguous. Germline values: CDR1 GTSNPN, CDR2 SVGIG (reference sequence). Trimming took off 1 base at V and 5 bases at J, with 14 bases between the two ends. The CDR3 loop spans 14 amino acids. CDR3 residues: CAWSDPGTLETQYF. CDR3 nucleotide sequence: TGTGCCTGGAGTGACCCGGGCACTCTGGAGACCCAGTACTTC.

This clone was picked up one time. V gene TRBV5-6 combines with J gene TRBJ2-5, with D hard to call. Trimming removed 4 bases at V and 5 bases at J, with 6 bases between. This CDR3 spans 11 amino acids. CDR1 SGHDT and CDR2 YYEEEE come from the germline V gene. The CDR3 sequence is CASSLAETQYF. CDR3 nucleotide sequence: TGTGCCAGCAGCCTGGCGGAGACCCAGTACTTC.

This clone was observed a few times. J is TRBJ1-2 and V is TRBV30; possible D gene TRBD1, 5 bases. V was shortened by 0 bases and J by 3 bases, with 14 bases between the two germline ends. The CDR3 runs to 15 residues. Per the germline V gene, CDR1 is GTSNPN and CDR2 is SVGIG (reference sequence). The CDR3 nucleotides read TGTGCCTGGAGTGTTTCGGCAGGGATAGACTATGGCTACACCTTC. Residues: CAWSVSAGIDYGYTF.

The chain joins TRBV4-1 to TRBJ2-1; the D is unclear. The V end was cut by 1 base, the J end by 1 base, with 8 bases between. Germline loops: CDR1 MGHRA, CDR2 YSYEKL. The CDR3 totals 15 residues. The CDR3 DNA sequence: TGCGCCAGCAGCCAAGTTGGAGCGTCCTACAATGAGCAGTTCTTC. This codes for CASSQVGASYNEQFF.

J is TRBJ1-1 and V is TRBV2, with 9 positions matching TRBD1. The CDR3 is 15 residues long. Germline V gene sequence: CDR1 SNHLY, CDR2 FYNNEI. The V gene end was trimmed by 6 bases and the J gene end by 1 base; junction bases not matched to a gene: 6. This chain's CDR3 is CASSRQGGRNTEAFF. Written as DNA, the CDR3 is TGTGCCAGCAGCCGACAGGGGGGAAGGAACACTGAAGCTTTCTTT. The whole variable domain, filled in from reference TRBV2 and TRBJ1-1, reads EPEVTQTPSHQVTQMGQEVILRCVPISNHLYFYWYRQILGQKVEFLVSFYNNEISEKSEIFDDQFSVERPDGSNFTLKIRSTKLEDSAMYFCASSRQGGRNTEAFFGQGTRLTVV.

A single count supports this clone. This chain links TRBV6-5 with TRBJ2-3; D possibly corresponds to TRBD2 (5 bases). CDR1 is MNHEY, CDR2 SVGAGI, per germline. V was trimmed by 7 bases and J by 2 bases, leaving 10 bases between them. There are 13 residues in the CDR3. The CDR3 DNA follows: TGTGCCAGCAACCTGGGAGTCACAGATACGCAGTATTTT. Translation gives CASNLGVTDTQYF.

The gene calls are TRBV28 and TRBJ1-5; D not resolved. The ends were cut back, 4 bases at V and 5 bases at J, with 3 bases in the middle. This CDR3 spans 11 amino acids. Looked up from germline, CDR1 is MDHEN and CDR2 is SYDVKM. CDR3 region: CASSSYQPQHF. The CDR3 DNA reads TGTGCCAGCAGTTCCTATCAGCCCCAGCATTTT.

V and J are TRBV6-5 and TRBJ1-2, with D possibly matching TRBD1 (5 bases). V lost 8 bases to trimming and J lost 4 bases, with 14 bases between them. This CDR3 comprises 13 residues. Looked up from germline, CDR1 is MNHEY and CDR2 is SVGAGI. The chain's CDR3 is CASRDSGPYGYTF. DNA for the CDR3: TGTGCCAGCCGAGACAGCGGGCCCTATGGCTACACCTTC.

The CDR3 is CASRRQEMFTEAFF. The DNA of the CDR3 is TGTGCCAGCAGAAGACAGGAGATGTTCACTGAAGCTTTCTTT. The chain uses TRBV6-5 and TRBJ1-1; D perhaps matches TRBD1 (6 bases). The CDR3 is made up of 14 amino acids. The V gene's germline CDR1 is MNHEY and CDR2 SVGAGI. V lost 6 bases and J 4 bases, leaving 15 bases between the germline ends.

The chain has TRBV27 and TRBJ1-1; 8 bases map to TRBD1. This CDR3 is 16 amino acids long. V dropped 6 bases and J dropped 8; count of bases not matched to a gene: 17. Germline CDR1 MNHEY, CDR2 SMNVEV (reference sequence). CDR3 amino acids: CASSVTTGDSLAEAFF. The CDR3 bases are TGTGCCAGCAGCGTGACGACAGGGGACAGTTTGGCAGAAGCTTTCTTT.